The 25 T cell receptor beta chains below come from one sample, sequenced in a study of cytotoxic CD8 clonotypes in ibrutinib-treated CLL. Here immunoSEQ multiplex PCR was the method, and the copy in TCRdb shows in-frame clones only, minus some. The sample carries 110,000 to 150,000 clones, 70% to 80% recorded once. Sequencing used PBMCs, obtained after 12 months of ibrutinib treatment. These receptors all come from a human donor with chronic lymphocytic leukemia.

The chain combines TRBV28 with TRBJ2-7, with D perhaps TRBD2 (5 bases). Trimming removed 4 bases at V and 0 bases at J, with 7 bases between. The germline V gene encodes CDR1 MDHEN and CDR2 SYDVKM. The CDR3 extends over 13 amino acids. The CDR3 loop reads CASSSDSSYEQYF. The DNA of the CDR3 is TGTGCCAGCAGTTCGGACTCCTCCTACGAGCAGTACTTC. Full variable domain (outside the CDR3, taken from reference TRBV28 and TRBJ2-7): DVKVTQSSRYLVKRTGEKVFLECVQDMDHENMFWYRQDPGLGLRLIYFSYDVKMKEKGDIPEGYSVSREKKERFSLILESASTNQTSMYLCASSSDSSYEQYFGPGTRLTVT.

V and J are TRBV19 and TRBJ2-1; 8 bases fit TRBD2. The V gene end was trimmed by 1 base and the J gene end by 2 bases; junction bases not matched to a gene: 4. The CDR3 spans 16 residues. Germline V gives CDR1 LNHDA, CDR2 SQIVND (reference sequence). This CDR3 is CASSIVGTRPYNEQFF. In nucleotides, the CDR3 is TGTGCCAGTAGTATAGTTGGGACTAGACCCTACAATGAGCAGTTCTTC. The entire variable domain, with the rest obtained from reference TRBV19 and TRBJ2-1, is as follows: DGGITQSPKYLFRKEGQNVTLSCEQNLNHDAMYWYRQDPGQGLRLIYYSQIVNDFQKGDIAEGYSVSREKKESFPLTVTSAQKNPTAFYLCASSIVGTRPYNEQFFGPGTRLTVL.

The V call is TRBV27, the J call TRBJ2-1; D ambiguous. The CDR3 has 16 amino acids. Between the trimmed V and J ends, which lost 5 bases and 5 bases, there was a span of 19 bases. The germline gives CDR1 MNHEY, CDR2 SMNVEV (reference sequence). CDR3 coding DNA: TGTGCCAGCAGTGCGCGTGGGTCGGTTATCCACAATGAGCAGTTCTTC. Protein product: CASSARGSVIHNEQFF.

V gene TRBV9 combines with J gene TRBJ2-6; D possibly corresponds to TRBD2 (7 bases). The CDR3 totals 19 residues. With 0 bases removed from V and 0 bases from J, the gap between germline ends came to 16 bases. Germline V CDR1 and CDR2: SGDLS, YYNGEE. Written as DNA, the CDR3 is TGTGCCAGCAGCGTAGTCGGAGGGGGGGCCGTCTCTGGGGCCAACGTCCTGACTTTC. This sequence encodes CASSVVGGGAVSGANVLTF. Variable domain in full (rest from reference TRBV9 and TRBJ2-6): DSGVTQTPKHLITATGQRVTLRCSPRSGDLSVYWYQQSLDQGLQFLIQYYNGEERAKGNILERFSAQQFPDLHSELNLSSLELGDSALYFCASSVVGGGAVSGANVLTFGAGSRLTVL.

V and J are TRBV7-2 and TRBJ2-7, with D maybe TRBD2 (6 bases). Germline V gene lookup returns CDR1 SGHTA and CDR2 FQGNSA. V lost 5 bases to trimming and J lost 0 bases, with 14 bases between them. This CDR3 is 15 amino acids long. The CDR3 spells CASSRTSSYSYEQYF. As DNA, the CDR3 is TGTGCCAGCAGCCGCACTAGCAGTTACTCCTACGAGCAGTACTTC.

This sequence joins TRBV18 and TRBJ2-2; D remains unclear. CDR3 size: 15 residues. The ends were cut back, 2 bases at V and 5 bases at J, with 12 bases in the middle. From germline, CDR1 is KGHSH and CDR2 LQKENI. CDR3 sequence reads: CASSPGRPQTGELFF. CDR3 in DNA: TGTGCCAGCTCACCAGGTCGCCCTCAAACCGGGGAGCTGTTTTTT. The entire variable domain, with the rest obtained from reference TRBV18 and TRBJ2-2, is as follows: NAGVMQNPRHLVRRRGQEARLRCSPMKGHSHVYWYRQLPEEGLKFMVYLQKENIIDESGMPKERFSAEFPKEGPSILRIQQVVRGDSAAYFCASSPGRPQTGELFFGEGSRLTVL.

V gene TRBV20-1 combines with J gene TRBJ2-7; D is undetermined. Trimming pared 0 bases from V and 6 bases from J, leaving 6 bases between. The CDR3 has 11 amino acids. CDR1 and CDR2 from the germline V gene are DFQATT and SNEGSKA (reference sequence). The CDR3 DNA follows: TGCAGTGCTAGAGATCAGAGCGAGCAGTACTTC. Protein: CSARDQSEQYF.

The genes are TRBV21-1 and TRBJ2-1; the DNA was not used to check the table's D call, TRBD2. TRBV21-1 is a pseudogene. The CDR3 is 17 amino acids. The CDR3 reads CASSKGVATSSYNEQFF. CDR3 bases: TGTGCCAGCAGCAAAGGGGTAGCCACGAGCTCCTACAATGAGCAGTTCTTC.

The V and J genes are TRBV7-9 and TRBJ1-2, with 7 bases matching TRBD1. CDR1 and CDR2 from the germline V gene are SEHNR and FQNEAQ (reference sequence). The CDR3 has 15 residues. The J segment lost 5 bases and the V segment lost 5 bases, leaving 11 bases of the junction unmatched. CDR3 bases: TGTGCCAGCAGCCTCCAGGGGACAGATACTTATGGCTACACCTTC. Translation: CASSLQGTDTYGYTF.

For the CDR3, the DNA is TGTGCCTCCCAGCGAGGGGGGGATAATGAAAAACTGTTTTTT. Amino acids: CASQRGGDNEKLFF. The chain combines TRBV28 with TRBJ1-4, with D possibly being TRBD1 (6 bases). Trimming left V 11 bases short and J 4 bases short, with 17 bases between. The CDR3 is made up of 14 amino acids. Germline CDR1 is MDHEN and CDR2 is SYDVKM.

V gene TRBV2 combines with J gene TRBJ1-4; D is perhaps TRBD1 (5 bases). Germline CDR1 SNHLY, CDR2 FYNNEI. The CDR3 sequence is 13 residues long. The V end was cut by 4 bases, the J end by 8 bases, with 11 bases between. CDR3: CASSGGWGEKLFF. CDR3 coding DNA: TGTGCCAGCAGTGGGGGTTGGGGGGAAAAACTGTTTTTT.

The chain combines TRBV5-5 with TRBJ1-4, with D perhaps TRBD1 (6 bases). V gave up 0 bases and J gave up 2 bases, with 11 bases separating them. CDR3 length: 16 amino acids. Germline-derived CDR1 and CDR2 are SGHKS and YYEKEE (reference sequence). The DNA for the CDR3 is TGTGCCAGCAGCTTGGGTGTGGGGGCGACTAATGAAAAACTGTTTTTT. It specifies CASSLGVGATNEKLFF. Drawing the rest from reference TRBV5-5 and TRBJ1-4, the complete variable domain is DAGVTQSPTHLIKTRGQQVTLRCSPISGHKSVSWYQQVLGQGPQFIFQYYEKEERGRGNFPDRFSARQFPNYSSELNVNALLLGDSALYLCASSLGVGATNEKLFFGSGTQLSVL.

The chain links TRBV5-1 to TRBJ1-1; maybe TRBD1 (6 bases). The V gene's germline CDR1 is SGHRS and CDR2 YFSETQ. V lost 2 bases and J lost 4, with 12 bases in between. The CDR3 contains 14 residues. The CDR3 protein is CASSLQGVGTEAFF. In DNA, the CDR3 is TGCGCCAGCAGCTTACAGGGTGTCGGCACTGAAGCTTTCTTT.

V and J are TRBV14 and TRBJ1-3; tentative D call: TRBD1 (6 bases). This CDR3 comprises 14 residues. Germline-derived CDR1 and CDR2 are SGHDN and FVKESK. Trimming cost V 1 base and J 3 bases, with 7 bases left between them. The CDR3 region has the DNA TGTGCCAGCAGCCAAGGAGGGGGTGGAAACACCATATATTTT. It yields the protein CASSQGGGGNTIYF. Full variable domain (outside the CDR3, taken from reference TRBV14 and TRBJ1-3): EAGVTQFPSHSVIEKGQTVTLRCDPISGHDNLYWYRRVMGKEIKFLLHFVKESKQDESGMPNNRFLAERTGGTYSTLKVQPAELEDSGVYFCASSQGGGGNTIYFGEGSWLTVV.

Notes on this clone: The sample holds other DNA sequences that translate to the same CDR3. CDR3 residues: CASSLGQGAEAFF. Here the CDR3 DNA reads TGTGCCAGCAGCCTAGGACAGGGGGCTGAAGCTTTCTTT. V gene TRBV11-3 combines with J gene TRBJ1-1; 10 bases are a match to TRBD1. The V and J ends lost 5 bases and 6 bases, in that order; junction bases with no gene match: 3. In germline, CDR1 is SGHNT, CDR2 YENEEA. This CDR3 has 13 residues.

The CDR3 protein is CASSLGGTQEYGYTF. The CDR3 DNA reads TGCGCCAGCAGCTTGGGCGGGACACAAGAATATGGCTACACCTTC. The gene calls are TRBV5-1 and TRBJ1-2; TRBD1 is a possible D gene (6 bases). The length of the CDR3 is 15 residues. V was shortened by 0 bases and J by 5 bases, with 14 bases between the two germline ends. Germline loops: CDR1 SGHRS, CDR2 YFSETQ.

The chain links TRBV5-1 to TRBJ1-1; D might be TRBD1 (6 bases). The CDR3 runs 13 residues. The V gene's germline CDR1 is SGHRS and CDR2 YFSETQ. Trimming shortened V by 5 bases and J by 4 bases, and 12 bases separated the two germline ends. DNA for the CDR3: TGCGCCAGCAGTACGGGCAGGGGCACTGAAGCTTTCTTT. Encoded protein: CASSTGRGTEAFF.

This clone was detected ten times or more. The rearrangement uses TRBV5-1 and TRBJ2-7; 8 bases are a match to TRBD2. This CDR3 contains 17 residues. Germline-derived CDR1 and CDR2 are SGHRS and YFSETQ. J gave up 2 bases and V 4 bases, and 14 bases lay outside the gene matches. CDR3 bases: TGCGCCAGCAGCCCCGGGGGGGTTGGTGGCGGTCCCTACGAGCAGTACTTC. This codes for CASSPGGVGGGPYEQYF.

V is TRBV10-3 and J is TRBJ1-2, with no clear D. Per the germline V gene, CDR1 is ENHRY and CDR2 is SYGVKD. This CDR3 is 14 amino acids long. V gave up 7 bases and J gave up 2 bases, with 14 bases separating them. CDR3 region: CAIKEGGRNYGYTF. As DNA, the CDR3 is TGTGCCATCAAAGAGGGAGGGAGGAACTATGGCTACACCTTC.

The rearrangement links TRBV28 to TRBJ1-5; no definite D call. CDR3 length: 16 amino acids. Deletions cut 3 bases from V and 0 bases from J, with 12 bases between. The germline CDR1 and CDR2 sequences are MDHEN and SYDVKM. CDR3 sequence (DNA): TGTGCCAGCAGTTTGGTTCCGGTGGATAGCAATCAGCCCCAGCATTTT. Amino acid sequence: CASSLVPVDSNQPQHF.

J is TRBJ2-3 and V is TRBV29-1; maybe TRBD2 (5 bases). Trimming cost V 2 bases and J 4 bases, with 16 bases left between them. CDR3 length: 15 amino acids. Germline CDR1 and CDR2: SQVTM and ANQGSEA. DNA for the CDR3: TGCAGCGTTGAAAAGGGAGTCTCCGGGGCAGATACGCAGTATTTT. The encoded protein is CSVEKGVSGADTQYF.

The gene calls are TRBV6-5 and TRBJ2-5; the match to TRBD1 covers 12 bases. The ends lost 6 bases at V and 5 bases at J; junction bases unmatched: 7. The CDR3 covers 15 residues. Germline V lookup: CDR1 MNHEY, CDR2 SVGAGI. CDR3 nucleotide sequence: TGTGCCAGCAGCCGAGGGACAGGGGGCAGGGAGACCCAGTACTTC. Encoded protein: CASSRGTGGRETQYF.

The V gene is TRBV6-5, the J gene TRBJ1-6; 7 bases agree with TRBD1. The V segment lost 2 bases and the J segment 11 bases; nucleotides outside the gene matches: 9. Germline CDR1 MNHEY, CDR2 SVGAGI. The CDR3 covers 15 residues. CDR3: CASSYTTGRGAPLHF. The CDR3 coding sequence is TGTGCCAGCAGTTACACGACAGGGCGCGGGGCACCCCTCCACTTT.

The chain combines TRBV6-5 with TRBJ1-2, with 7 bases fitting TRBD1. Losses at the gene ends were 0 bases for V and 6 bases for J; bases not matched to a gene: 4. In germline, CDR1 is MNHEY, CDR2 SVGAGI. This CDR3 comprises 14 residues. The CDR3 sequence: CASSYSPGGDGYTF. CDR3 coding DNA: TGTGCCAGCAGTTACTCCCCAGGGGGTGATGGCTACACCTTC.

This clone was counted a single time. V and J are TRBV4-2 and TRBJ2-3; 10 bases are shared with TRBD2. From germline, CDR1 is LGHNA and CDR2 YNFKEQ. Unmatched junction bases numbered 12, after V lost 6 bases and J lost 3 bases. The CDR3 has 17 residues. The CDR3 reads CASSPNPSGGATDTQYF. The CDR3 DNA reads TGTGCCAGCAGTCCCAACCCCAGCGGGGGGGCAACAGATACGCAGTATTTT.